Sequencing of this T cell receptor beta chain was carried out in a study of OX40 agonist ivuxolimab in advanced cancers. The assay was immunoSEQ multiplex PCR, and TCRdb's table has in-frame clones only and misses some. This sample has approximately 13,000 clones, with around 76% found just once. The germline V gene has CDR1 SNHLY and CDR2 FYNNEI. The CDR3 is made up of 14 amino acids. With 10 bases clipped from V and 5 bases from J, the junction kept 12 bases outside the gene matches. The sequencing here drew on CD4+ or CD8+ T cells sorted from blood, taken in a trial of the OX40 agonist ivuxolimab. This chain joins TRBV2 and TRBJ2-5; TRBD1 matches at 8 bases. The sequence came from an adult with an advanced solid tumor such as melanoma, head and neck, liver or kidney cancer. The CDR3 protein is CATTRTGYRETQYF. DNA of the CDR3: TGTGCCACGACCCGGACAGGGTATCGGGAGACCCAGTACTTC.